This entry lists 22 T cell receptor beta chains sequenced from one sample in a study of blood T cell repertoires in COVID-19. Here immunoSEQ multiplex PCR was the method, and the copy in TCRdb shows in-frame clones only, minus some. The sample has approximately 170,000 clones, about four fifths seen once. Sequencing was carried out using PBMCs or T cells enriched from blood (not recorded which). Source of these receptors: a man aged 50 to 59 who had recovered from COVID-19.

This clone was picked up one time. The rearrangement uses TRBV4-3 and TRBJ2-1, with a tentative D call TRBD2 (5 bases). Germline values: CDR1 LGHNA, CDR2 YSLEER. With 1 base removed from V and 8 bases from J, the gap between germline ends came to 6 bases. This CDR3 comprises 12 residues. CDR3 DNA sequence: TGCGCCAGCAGCCAAGCGAGGGATGAGCAGTTCTTC. Translated: CASSQARDEQFF.

V gene TRBV2 combines with J gene TRBJ1-5; D remains ambiguous. CDR1 and CDR2 (germline): SNHLY, FYNNEI. V lost 4 bases and J lost 1, with 5 bases in between. The CDR3 totals 13 residues. The CDR3, as DNA: TGTGCCAGCAGTGGGAGGAGCAATCAGCCCCAGCATTTT. This encodes CASSGRSNQPQHF.

The chain is built from TRBV19 and TRBJ2-1; TRBD1 matches at 8 bases. Germline CDR1 LNHDA, CDR2 SQIVND (reference sequence). CDR3 length equals 14 residues. The V and J ends lost 5 bases and 4 bases, in that order; junction bases with no gene match: 4. The CDR3 nucleotides read TGTGCCAGTAGTGCCCGGACAGGGTACAATGAGCAGTTCTTC. Encoded protein: CASSARTGYNEQFF.

This chain connects TRBV28 to TRBJ2-7; D remains ambiguous. The CDR3 spans 10 residues. CDR1 is MDHEN and CDR2 is SYDVKM in the germline V gene. Trimming left V 8 bases short and J 6 bases short, with 8 bases between. The CDR3 DNA sequence: TGTGCCAGCGGTACAAGCGAGCAGTACTTC. Translation gives CASGTSEQYF.

The chain uses TRBV6-5 and TRBJ2-3; maybe TRBD1 (5 bases). Germline V gives CDR1 MNHEY, CDR2 SVGAGI. Trimming pared 1 base from V and 5 bases from J, leaving 7 bases between. The CDR3 covers 13 residues. The CDR3, as DNA: TGTGCCAGCAGTTACTTTGACAGAGATACGCAGTATTTT. It translates to CASSYFDRDTQYF.

The chain carries TRBV5-1 and TRBJ2-5; D is possibly TRBD1 (6 bases). The CDR3 is 17 residues long. CDR1 SGHRS and CDR2 YFSETQ come from the germline V gene. V was trimmed by 0 bases and J by 3 bases, leaving 18 bases between them. The CDR3 region has the DNA TGCGCCAGCAGCTTGGCCAATGGGGGCCTATTGGAAGAGACCCAGTACTTC. Protein product: CASSLANGGLLEETQYF.

V gene TRBV9 combines with J gene TRBJ2-3; 14 bases agree with TRBD2. CDR1 is SGDLS, CDR2 YYNGEE, per germline. V lost 3 bases, J lost 4 bases, and 7 bases stayed unmatched. The CDR3 covers 17 residues. CDR3 sequence (DNA): TGTGCCAGCAGCGAGACTAGCGGGGGGGCAGTTCCAGATACGCAGTATTTT. Translation gives CASSETSGGAVPDTQYF.

This clone was detected a few times. Other DNA sequences in this sample translate to the same CDR3. This chain links TRBV25-1 with TRBJ1-5; no clear D. V lost 5 bases and J lost 4, with 6 bases in between. The CDR3 is 12 residues long. Germline-derived CDR1 and CDR2 are MGHDK and SYGVNS. CDR3 coding DNA: TGTGCCAGCAGTCCGGGGAATCAGCCCCAGCATTTT. As protein: CASSPGNQPQHF.

The chain combines TRBV5-8 with TRBJ1-1, with 9 nucleotides matching TRBD1. The CDR3 covers 17 residues. CDR1 and CDR2 (germline): SGHTS, YDEGEE. V shed 2 bases and J 6 bases; nucleotides not matched to a gene: 14. The DNA for the CDR3 is TGTGCCAGCAGCTTACATCAACCCTGGACAGGGGAACCTGAAGCTTTCTTT. It translates to CASSLHQPWTGEPEAFF.

The chain uses TRBV10-3 and TRBJ1-2; D is possibly TRBD1 (5 bases). From germline, CDR1 is ENHRY and CDR2 SYGVKD. The CDR3 has 14 residues. Trimming left V 2 bases short and J 6 bases short, with 13 bases between. Here the CDR3 DNA reads TGTGCCATCAGTGAGGATGAACAGGTCCATGGCTACACCTTC. Residues: CAISEDEQVHGYTF.

The chain carries TRBV11-2 and TRBJ1-1; 9 bases are a match to TRBD1. The V and J ends lost 1 base and 10 bases, in that order; junction bases with no gene match: 7. In germline, CDR1 is SGHAT, CDR2 FQNNGV. The CDR3 consists of 14 residues. The CDR3 is CASSLGAGQGLAFF. CDR3 DNA: TGTGCCAGCAGCTTAGGCGCCGGACAGGGGTTAGCTTTCTTT. The full variable domain, rest sourced from reference TRBV11-2 and TRBJ1-1, is EAGVAQSPRYKIIEKRQSVAFWCNPISGHATLYWYQQILGQGPKLLIQFQNNGVVDDSQLPKDRFSAERLKGVDSTLKIQPAKLEDSAVYLCASSLGAGQGLAFFGQGTRLTVV.

This chain joins TRBV19 and TRBJ2-2; 10 bases agree with TRBD1. Germline V gene lookup returns CDR1 LNHDA and CDR2 SQIVND (reference sequence). The CDR3 totals 15 residues. Trimming removed 6 bases from V and 2 bases from J; junction bases left unmatched: 3. CDR3 loop: CASRGTGVNTGELFF. CDR3 bases: TGTGCCAGTAGAGGGACAGGGGTCAACACCGGGGAGCTGTTTTTT.

The V call is TRBV9, the J call TRBJ2-4, with 9 bases lining up with TRBD2. Germline V gene lookup returns CDR1 SGDLS and CDR2 YYNGEE. There are 18 residues in the CDR3. With 0 bases clipped from V and 8 bases from J, the junction kept 15 bases outside the gene matches. The CDR3 DNA is TGTGCCAGCAGCGTAGGGAGGAGACTAGCGGTCCCACGGGACATTCAGTACTTC. This translates into CASSVGRRLAVPRDIQYF.

CDR3 sequence reads: CASSARTSGGATGELFF. CDR3 DNA sequence: TGTGCCAGCAGCGCCCGGACTAGCGGGGGGGCAACCGGGGAGCTGTTTTTT. The J gene is TRBJ2-2, the V gene TRBV9; 15 bases fit TRBD2. J was trimmed by 5 bases and V by 3 bases; bases with no gene match: 5. From germline, CDR1 is SGDLS and CDR2 YYNGEE. This CDR3 comprises 17 residues.

This chain connects TRBV18 to TRBJ2-1; 10 bases line up with TRBD2. CDR1 is KGHSH, CDR2 LQKENI, per germline. The CDR3 extends over 13 amino acids. The junction had 2 bases not matched to a gene; V was cut back by 6 bases and J by 6 bases. The CDR3: CASSASGGNEQFF. The CDR3 DNA reads TGTGCCAGCTCGGCTAGCGGGGGCAATGAGCAGTTCTTC.

This rearrangement joins TRBV19 to TRBJ2-1, with 8 bases aligning to TRBD1. V lost 5 bases and J lost 8; bases outside the gene matches: 5. There are 13 residues in the CDR3. CDR1 and CDR2 (germline): LNHDA, SQIVND (reference sequence). The CDR3 is CASSGQGGDEQFF. CDR3 DNA sequence: TGTGCCAGTAGTGGACAGGGTGGGGATGAGCAGTTCTTC.

The CDR3 region has the DNA TGCGCCAGCAGCTTGTCCCAATACAATGAGCAGTTCTTC. As protein: CASSLSQYNEQFF. The rearrangement uses TRBV5-1 and TRBJ2-1; D remains ambiguous. V dropped 1 base and J dropped 4 bases, with 6 bases sitting between them. The germline V gene has CDR1 SGHRS and CDR2 YFSETQ. CDR3 length equals 13 residues.

This clone was recorded a few times. The chain joins TRBV19 to TRBJ1-2, with 8 bases aligning to TRBD1. J gave up 8 bases and V 9 bases, and 11 bases lay outside the gene matches. Germline V lookup: CDR1 LNHDA, CDR2 SQIVND (reference sequence). The CDR3 extends over 13 amino acids. Written as DNA, the CDR3 is TGTGCCAGCTTAAAAGGGACAGGAAGAGGCTACACCTTC. The encoded protein is CASLKGTGRGYTF.

V and J are TRBV29-1 and TRBJ1-3; D gene unclear. V lost 6 bases to trimming and J lost 2 bases, with 8 bases between them. This CDR3 has 12 residues. Germline CDR1 and CDR2: SQVTM and ANQGSEA. The CDR3 DNA reads TGCAGCGTCACAGAGCCTGGAAACACCATATATTTT. This translates into CSVTEPGNTIYF.

The rearrangement joins TRBV27 to TRBJ2-3, with 14 bases matching TRBD2. This CDR3 region has 19 residues. Germline CDR1 reads MNHEY; CDR2 reads SMNVEV (reference sequence). Trimming took 6 bases from V and 2 from J; bases not matched to a gene: 13. CDR3 coding DNA: TGTGCCAGCAGGGAAACAAGACTAGCGGGGGGGCAGGTCACAGATACGCAGTATTTT. Translated: CASRETRLAGGQVTDTQYF.

V gene TRBV6-4 combines with J gene TRBJ1-6; 8 nucleotides line up with TRBD1. The V and J ends lost 6 bases and 7 bases, in that order; junction bases with no gene match: 8. The germline CDR1 and CDR2 sequences are MRHNA and SNTAGT. The CDR3 contains 15 residues. The chain's CDR3 is CASSPIGDRNSPLHF. As DNA, the CDR3 is TGTGCCAGCAGCCCCATAGGGGACAGGAATTCACCCCTCCACTTT.

The chain joins TRBV7-8 to TRBJ1-2; possible D gene TRBD1, 6 bases. Between the trimmed V and J ends, which lost 5 bases and 2 bases, there was a span of 15 bases. The CDR3 has 15 residues. CDR1 and CDR2 from the germline V gene are SGHVS and FQNEAQ. CDR3 loop: CASSPRGGRNYGYTF. DNA for the CDR3: TGTGCCAGCAGCCCCCGGGGGGGGCGAAACTATGGCTACACCTTC.